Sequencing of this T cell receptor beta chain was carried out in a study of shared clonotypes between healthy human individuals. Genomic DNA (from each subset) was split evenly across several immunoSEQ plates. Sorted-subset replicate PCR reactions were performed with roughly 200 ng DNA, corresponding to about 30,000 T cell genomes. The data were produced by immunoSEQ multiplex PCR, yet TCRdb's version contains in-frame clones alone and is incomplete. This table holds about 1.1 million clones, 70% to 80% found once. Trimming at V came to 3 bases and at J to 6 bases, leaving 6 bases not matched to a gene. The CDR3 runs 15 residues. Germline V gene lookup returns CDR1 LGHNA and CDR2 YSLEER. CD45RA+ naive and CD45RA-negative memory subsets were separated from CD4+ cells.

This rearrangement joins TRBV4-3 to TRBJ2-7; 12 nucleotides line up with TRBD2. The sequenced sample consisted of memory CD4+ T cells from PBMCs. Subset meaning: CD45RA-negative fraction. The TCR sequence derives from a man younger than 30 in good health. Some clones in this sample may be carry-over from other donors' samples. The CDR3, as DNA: TGCGCCAGCAGCCACGGACTAGCGGGGCCCCGCGAGCAGTACTTC. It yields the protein CASSHGLAGPREQYF.